This T cell receptor beta chain originates from a study of human T cells and chemical hapten exposure. This clonotype was observed a single time. A much larger clone is a single base away; this may be a read error. Indicated time point: patch test 1, 2 weeks after DPC sensitization. Regarding treatment: therapeutic diphenylcyclopropenone sensitization with weekly scalp DPC. In the source study's methods: Counting gave a median of around 89,000 TCRs per sample, with values ranging from about 20,000 to 750,000. TCRdb reprocessed the RACE reads with MiXCR, giving one entry per CDR3 protein. For this entry, the V and J calls and clone size follow TCRdb and not the study's own pipeline. This table holds about 380,000 distinct CDR3 sequences, nearly 5% found once. The CDR3 loop spans 14 amino acids. Germline V gene lookup returns CDR1 SSHAT and CDR2 FNYEAQ (reference sequence).

The TCR was taken from a woman between 50 and 59 years old with alopecia areata. Some clones in this sample may be carry-over from other donors' samples. This sequence joins TRBV7-7 and TRBJ2-5; D is perhaps TRBD1 (5 bases). The starting material was whole blood, obtained in connection with sensitization to the hapten diphenylcyclopropenone (DPC). The DNA of the CDR3 is TGTGCCAGCAGCCATGGGCAGGGCCAAGAGACCCTGTACTTC. Residues: CASSHGQGQETLYF. The full variable domain, rest sourced from reference TRBV7-7 and TRBJ2-5, is GAGVSQSPRYKVTKRGQDVTLRCDPISSHATLYWYQQALGQGPEFLTYFNYEAQPDKSGLPSDRFSAERPEGSISTLTIQRTEQRDSAMYRCASSHGQGQETLYFGPGTRLLVL.